This T cell receptor beta chain was observed in a study of spatial heterogeneity in lung cancer. Across the whole study: The authors sequenced available follow-up PBMC samples, taken a median of roughly two years after resection. Beta-chain sequences were consistently detected more often than alpha-chain sequences. Study-wide results and caveats: In blood, ubiquitous expanded tumor TCRs appeared more at resection than follow-up.

The junction had 10 bases not matched to a gene; V was cut back by 1 base and J by 0 bases. The CDR3 consists of 19 residues. Germline V gene data show CDR1 as MDHEN and CDR2 as SYDVKM. This clonotype has ten or more counts. Its antigen is still unknown. As to time point: blood at routine non-recurrence follow-up after resection. Whole RNA, isolated from tumor, nontumor lung or frozen PBMC, was sequenced without prior sorting. Via MiXCR, TCRdb re-called the 5' RACE reads, giving one row per CDR3 protein. Among about 27,000 distinct CDR3 sequences listed, approximately 5.1% were seen once. This sequence originates from a female donor with early-stage non-small cell lung cancer. The chain uses TRBV28 and TRBJ2-3, with 10 bases fitting TRBD2. The material sequenced was PBMCs, taken at follow-up. CDR3: CASSLFLAGAGTSTDTQYF. For the CDR3, the DNA is TGTGCCAGCAGTTTATTCCTAGCGGGGGCGGGTACTAGCACAGATACGCAGTATTTT.